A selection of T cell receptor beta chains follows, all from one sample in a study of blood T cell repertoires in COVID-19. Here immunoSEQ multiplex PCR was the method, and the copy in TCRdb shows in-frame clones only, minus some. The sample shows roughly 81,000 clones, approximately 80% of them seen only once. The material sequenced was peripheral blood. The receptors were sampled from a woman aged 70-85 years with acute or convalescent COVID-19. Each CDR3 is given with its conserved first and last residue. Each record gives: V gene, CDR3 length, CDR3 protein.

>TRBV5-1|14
CASRDIRGNTEAFF
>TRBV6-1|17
CASSDRQGALSIYGYTF
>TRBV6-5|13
CASSLSGVDTQYF
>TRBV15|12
CATSREAYGYTF
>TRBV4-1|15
CASSQSEPGNYEQYF
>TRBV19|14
CASSMGGVTDTQYF
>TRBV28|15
CASSARQGPNYGYTF
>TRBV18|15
CASSLGQSENTEAFF
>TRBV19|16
CASSHSGDRANYGYTF
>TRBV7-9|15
CASSLTSGAVNEQFF
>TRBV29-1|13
CSGLDSSNYGYTF
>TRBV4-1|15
CASSQEDRQGIGYTF
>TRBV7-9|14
CASSDIRTGNTIYF
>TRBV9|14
CASSTSDSYNEQFF
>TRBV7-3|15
CASSLNSGGYNEQFF
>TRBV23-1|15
CASRRQGKGNQPQHF
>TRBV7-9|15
CASSLLAGMNTEAFF
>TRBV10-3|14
CAISEFIENYTQYF
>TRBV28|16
CASLLRQANSNQPQHF
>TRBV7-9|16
CASRPTSGGSSYEQYF
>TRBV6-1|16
CASSDKYGGWNTEAFF
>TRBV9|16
CASSANGEGANEKLFF
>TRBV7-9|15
CASSPPGGQYNEQFF
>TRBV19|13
CASSARDREGYTF
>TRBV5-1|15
CASSAPGQVQREQFF
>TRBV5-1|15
CASSATGGKTTEAFF
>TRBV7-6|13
CASRLTVNTEAFF
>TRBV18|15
CASSPPTPRDYGYTF
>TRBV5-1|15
CASSLAVGGNTEAFF
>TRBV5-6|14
CASSFGLSTDTQYF
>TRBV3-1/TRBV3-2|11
CATSSYNEQFF
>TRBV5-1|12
CASSLEEETQYF